This T cell receptor beta chain was recorded in a study of blood T cell repertoires in COVID-19 (dated by TCRdb to the early 2020s). Study-wide context: Collaborator samples came from the United States, Italy and Spain and covered acute and convalescent phases of COVID-19. Where HLA class I and class II types were available, the types were taken from metadata supplied by the sample provider, not from assay-based typing. Samples were obtained from the ongoing ImmuneRACE study (first 160 participants) and from 1,200 or so subjects provided by 6 global collaborators. The dataset comprised deeply sampled blood TCRbeta repertoires from subjects exposed to, actively infected with, or recovered from COVID-19. Sample metadata almost always included a de-identified subject ID, COVID-19 status, age in years and sex. A freely available public database, intended as a resource for researchers studying the immune response to SARS-CoV-2, is where the repertoires were released. The material from the prospective study consisted of cDNA or gDNA derived from T cells, B-cell-depleted T cells, or PBMCs. The investigation overall reported the following: Clinical and demographic metadata were provided uncurated, with the amount varying by source and participant.

On this clone itself: Its recognized antigen is unknown. Base qualities were left out, and no much larger clone turns up one base away.

TCRbeta CDR3 regions were amplified from genomic DNA by means of the immunoSEQ Assay, a bias-controlled multiplex PCR. The source study handled its data this way. The number of nucleated cells in each sample was estimated by amplification of reference gene primers within the assay. Sequence reads were collapsed and filtered to measure the absolute abundance of every unique TCRbeta CDR3 rearrangement. Productive Simpson clonality was computed per sample as the square root of Simpson's diversity index over productive rearrangements. This immuneACCESS table, as held by TCRdb, lists in-frame sequences with V and J called but not all clones. Of the missing ones, under half trace to an unresolved V gene in checked studies; the others have no known cause. V, J and clone size are taken as reported in that table, and D and trimming were inferred from the DNA itself. Across this sample there are 85,000 to 120,000 clones, with more than 80% seen only once. The ten largest clones capture less than 5% of the sample.

The collaborating institutions used their own protocols to collect whole blood in K2EDTA tubes. For TCRbeta analysis, collaborator samples were shipped as frozen whole blood, as isolated PBMCs, or as DNA extracted from either sample type. Spanning cysteine to phenylalanine, the CDR3 consists of 14 amino acids. The only DNA kept is the CDR3, 42 bases in frame from the first base. Trimming takes 4 bases from V and 6 bases from J, and the germline ends sit 11 bases apart. CDR1 SGHRS and CDR2 YFSETQ were looked up in the germline V gene. The specimen was peripheral blood. This receptor was taken from a human donor in a cohort sampled during active COVID-19. The rearranged segments are TRBV5-1 and TRBJ1-6; possibly the D gene is TRBD1, per 5 matching bases. The CDR3 protein is CASSQGVSNSPLHF. The DNA is TGCGCCAGCAGCCAAGGGGTCTCTAATTCACCCCTCCACTTT.